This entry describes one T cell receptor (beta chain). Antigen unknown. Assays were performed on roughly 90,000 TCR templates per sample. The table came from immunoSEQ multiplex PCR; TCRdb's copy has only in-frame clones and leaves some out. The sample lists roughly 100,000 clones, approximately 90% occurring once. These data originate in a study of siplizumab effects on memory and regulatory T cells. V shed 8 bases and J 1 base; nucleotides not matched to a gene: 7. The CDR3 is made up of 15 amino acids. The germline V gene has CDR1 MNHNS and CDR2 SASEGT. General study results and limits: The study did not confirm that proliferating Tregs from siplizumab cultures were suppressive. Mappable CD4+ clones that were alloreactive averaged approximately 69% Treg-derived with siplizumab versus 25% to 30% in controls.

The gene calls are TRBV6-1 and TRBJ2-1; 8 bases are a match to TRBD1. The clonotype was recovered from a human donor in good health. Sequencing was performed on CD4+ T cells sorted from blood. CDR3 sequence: CASGVGQGSYNEQFF. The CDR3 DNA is TGTGCCAGCGGTGTAGGACAGGGATCCTACAATGAGCAGTTCTTC.